This T cell receptor (beta chain) was sequenced during a study of T-cell memory formation after mild COVID-19. At the level of the study: The two donors had largely donor-specific TCR clusters.

Libraries for TCRalpha and TCRbeta carried sample barcodes and unique molecular identifiers via 5'RACE. Via MiXCR, TCRdb re-called the 5' RACE reads, giving one row per CDR3 protein. The table records about 90,000 distinct CDR3 sequences, more than 12% of them present only once. Study findings and constraints: Clones contracting across day 15 to 85 had a balanced CD4/CD8 profile; later expanding clones leaned CD4+. Some SARS-CoV-2-responding clones were already detected in memory before infection.

Germline V gene sequence: CDR1 SGHNT, CDR2 YYREEE (reference sequence). The V end was cut by 4 bases, the J end by 2 bases, with 15 bases between. The CDR3 spans 15 residues. With regard to this clonotype: What it binds is not known.

The TCR comes from a young man who had mild COVID-19 (a few samples of this study predate the infection). Cell type and time point are not known. Sequencing was carried out using PBMCs or a T cell subset sorted from them (not recorded which). V is TRBV5-4 and J is TRBJ2-5; D might be TRBD2 (6 bases). The CDR3: CASSLNAGSQETQYF. CDR3 bases: TGTGCCAGCAGCCTCAATGCGGGGTCGCAAGAGACCCAGTACTTC.